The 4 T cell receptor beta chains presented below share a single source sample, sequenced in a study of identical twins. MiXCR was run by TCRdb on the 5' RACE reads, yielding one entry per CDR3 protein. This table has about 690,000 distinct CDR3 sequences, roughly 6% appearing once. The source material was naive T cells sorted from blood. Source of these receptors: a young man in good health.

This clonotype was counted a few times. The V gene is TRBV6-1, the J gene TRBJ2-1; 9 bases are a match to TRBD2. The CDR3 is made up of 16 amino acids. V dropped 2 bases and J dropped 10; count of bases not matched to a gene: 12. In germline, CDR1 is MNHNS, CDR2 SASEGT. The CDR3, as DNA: TGTGCCAGCAGTGAATGGGGTAGCGGGAGCGGAGGGGAGCAGTTCTTC. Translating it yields CASSEWGSGSGGEQFF.

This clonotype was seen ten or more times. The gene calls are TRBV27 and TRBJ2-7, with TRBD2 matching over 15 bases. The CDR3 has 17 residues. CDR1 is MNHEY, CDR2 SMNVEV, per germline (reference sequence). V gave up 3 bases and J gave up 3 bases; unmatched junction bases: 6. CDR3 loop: CASSLGLAGGEGYEQYF. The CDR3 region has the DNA TGTGCCAGCAGTTTGGGACTAGCGGGAGGAGAGGGCTACGAGCAGTACTTC.

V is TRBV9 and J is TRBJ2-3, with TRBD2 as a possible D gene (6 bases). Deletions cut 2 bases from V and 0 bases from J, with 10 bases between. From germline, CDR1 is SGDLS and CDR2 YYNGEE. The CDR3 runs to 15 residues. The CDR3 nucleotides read TGTGCCAGCAGCGTCCGGGAGCCTAGCACAGATACGCAGTATTTT. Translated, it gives CASSVREPSTDTQYF.

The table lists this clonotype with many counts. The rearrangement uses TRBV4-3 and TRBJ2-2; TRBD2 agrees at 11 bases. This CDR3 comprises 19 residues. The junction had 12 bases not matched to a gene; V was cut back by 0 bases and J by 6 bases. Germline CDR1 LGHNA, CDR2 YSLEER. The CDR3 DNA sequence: TGCGCCAGCAGCCAAGATTCATGGACTAGCGGGTTGAGCGCCGGGGAGCTGTTTTTT. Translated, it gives CASSQDSWTSGLSAGELFF.